The clone carrying this T cell receptor (beta chain) was observed at least ten times. This sample is drawn from a study of post-analysis software for immune sequencing data. The library was made from cDNA and included unique molecular identifiers. TCRdb re-called the PCR reads through MiXCR, storing one row per CDR3 protein. The sample holds a few hundred thousand distinct CDR3 sequences, about 38% seen once. The source material was blood. The TCR originated in a girl aged 10-17 years with multiple sclerosis.

CDR3 sequence reads: CASSQLLPQETQYF. The CDR3 nucleotides are TGTGCCAGCAGCCAGCTGCTCCCCCAAGAGACCCAGTACTTC. This chain joins TRBV27 and TRBJ2-5; no firm D call. The CDR3 extends over 14 amino acids. Germline lookup yields CDR1 MNHEY and CDR2 SMNVEV (reference sequence). The V end was cut by 6 bases, the J end by 1 base, with 12 bases between.